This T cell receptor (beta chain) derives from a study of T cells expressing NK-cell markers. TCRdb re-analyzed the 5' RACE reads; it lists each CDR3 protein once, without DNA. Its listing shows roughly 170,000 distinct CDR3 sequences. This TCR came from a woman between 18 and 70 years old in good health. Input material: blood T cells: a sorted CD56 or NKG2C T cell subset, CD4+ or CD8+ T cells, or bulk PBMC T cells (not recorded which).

The chain's CDR3 is CASSQELLATGELFF. The gene calls are TRBV3-1 and TRBJ2-2; TCRdb selects TRBD2, and the lack of DNA leaves this call unchecked. Looked up from germline, CDR1 is LGHDT and CDR2 is YNNKEL (reference sequence). The CDR3 has 15 amino acids.